The rows below give T cell receptor beta chains drawn from one sample of a study of cytomegalovirus exposure and HLA in healthy donors. This table comes from immunoSEQ multiplex PCR, and its TCRdb copy is limited to in-frame clones, with some not included. Here the sample spans about 170,000 clones, 65% to 85% being singletons. Sequenced material: PBMCs. The source of these receptors is a woman in her forties or fifties in good health and CMV-seropositive. CDR3s include the opening cysteine and the closing phenylalanine or tryptophan. A D gene is named only where the DNA matches it firmly. Clone size appears in some rows only: once, few, many, or a class for an expanded clone.

DNA: TGTGCCAGCAGTCTTCTGGGACAGGGGGACTACGAGCAGTACTTC
CDR3: CASSLLGQGDYEQYF
J: TRBJ2-7
D: TRBD1
size: few
V: TRBV6-1

DNA: TGTGCCAGCAGTGAAAGCGTTTCGAACGGTAACACTGAAGCTTTCTTT
CDR3: CASSESVSNGNTEAFF
J: TRBJ1-1
D: .
size: .
V: TRBV25-1

DNA: TGTGCCAGCAGCGTCCGGGACATCGAGGATGGCTACACCTTC
CDR3: CASSVRDIEDGYTF
J: TRBJ1-2
D: .
size: .
V: TRBV9

DNA: TGTGCCAGCAGTCAAGGACAGGACAGAAATGAAAAACTGTTTTTT
CDR3: CASSQGQDRNEKLFF
J: TRBJ1-4
D: TRBD1
size: once
V: TRBV6-1

DNA: TGTGCCAGCAGGGACACAGCGAGGTTCATTCAGTACTTC
CDR3: CASRDTARFIQYF
J: TRBJ2-4
D: .
size: .
V: TRBV6-1

DNA: TGTGCCAGCAGTCCAGACCGGGCTAACTATGGCTACACCTTC
CDR3: CASSPDRANYGYTF
J: TRBJ1-2
D: .
size: .
V: TRBV4-2

DNA: TGTGCCAGCAGCATATTAGCGGGAGCCACTAGCACAGATACGCAGTATTTT
CDR3: CASSILAGATSTDTQYF
J: TRBJ2-3
D: .
size: .
V: TRBV21-1

DNA: TGTGCCAGCAGCCATTTTGAGGGGGCGGGCTATGGCTACACCTTC
CDR3: CASSHFEGAGYGYTF
J: TRBJ1-2
D: TRBD1
size: .
V: TRBV9

DNA: TGCGCCAGCAGCCAAGATCGGTTACAGGGGGCTTTAAACTTTCGCTACACCTTC
CDR3: CASSQDRLQGALNFRYTF
J: TRBJ1-2
D: TRBD1
size: .
V: TRBV4-3

DNA: TGTGCCAGCAGCTTAGTGCCCGAGACCTACGAGCAGTACTTC
CDR3: CASSLVPETYEQYF
J: TRBJ2-7
D: .
size: .
V: TRBV7-2

DNA: TGTGCCAGCATAGGGGACAGGGACACTGAAGCTTTCTTT
CDR3: CASIGDRDTEAFF
J: TRBJ1-1
D: TRBD1
size: .
V: TRBV28

DNA: TGTGCCAGCAGCCAGGCCGGGTCCTCAGCAGCAGATACGCAGTATTTT
CDR3: CASSQAGSSAADTQYF
J: TRBJ2-3
D: .
size: .
V: TRBV4-2

DNA: TGTGCCAGCAGCCAGGCCGGGGAGCAAGATACGCAGTATTTT
CDR3: CASSQAGEQDTQYF
J: TRBJ2-3
D: .
size: .
V: TRBV4-2

DNA: TGTGCCAGCTCCGGCAGCGGGGCCCAGTACTTC
CDR3: CASSGSGAQYF
J: TRBJ2-5
D: TRBD2
size: .
V: TRBV7-2

DNA: TGTTCCAGCAGCCTGGACAGTACTAACTATGGCTACACCTTC
CDR3: CSSSLDSTNYGYTF
J: TRBJ1-2
D: .
size: .
V: TRBV7-9

DNA: TGTGCCAGCAGTCGGACCCCGGGGTACCCCTACGAGCAGTACTTC
CDR3: CASSRTPGYPYEQYF
J: TRBJ2-7
D: .
size: .
V: TRBV28

DNA: TGTGCCAGCAGCTCTGTCGAGGGAGGGACTGAAGCTTTCTTT
CDR3: CASSSVEGGTEAFF
J: TRBJ1-1
D: .
size: .
V: TRBV7-3

DNA: TGTGCCAGCAACAGGGACAGGAGCTCCTACGAGCAGTACTTC
CDR3: CASNRDRSSYEQYF
J: TRBJ2-7
D: TRBD1
size: .
V: TRBV6-5

DNA: TGTGCCAGCAGTGAACAGGGTGGCAATCAGCCCCAGCATTTT
CDR3: CASSEQGGNQPQHF
J: TRBJ1-5
D: .
size: .
V: TRBV6-5

DNA: TGTGCCAGTAGTATGATAGCGGGGTCAGAGACCCAGTACTTC
CDR3: CASSMIAGSETQYF
J: TRBJ2-5
D: TRBD2
size: once
V: TRBV19

DNA: TGCGCCAGCAGCCGTCTTTATTCCGGGACTAGCGTCTCCTACGAGCAGTACTTC
CDR3: CASSRLYSGTSVSYEQYF
J: TRBJ2-7
D: TRBD2
size: .
V: TRBV5-1

DNA: TGCGCCAGCAGCCCCGAAGCGCGGGGGATAGATACGCAGTATTTT
CDR3: CASSPEARGIDTQYF
J: TRBJ2-3
D: TRBD2
size: .
V: TRBV5-1

DNA: TGTGCCAGCAGCTCCCTGGCGGGGGTAACCGGGGAGCTGTTTTTT
CDR3: CASSSLAGVTGELFF
J: TRBJ2-2
D: TRBD2
size: few
V: TRBV7-2

DNA: TGTGCCAGCAGTGAGCTACGTGCCGGTGAAAAACTGTTTTTT
CDR3: CASSELRAGEKLFF
J: TRBJ1-4
D: .
size: few
V: TRBV6-1

DNA: TGTGCCAGCAGCCTAAGACAGGGCGGCCCCACTGAAGCTTTCTTT
CDR3: CASSLRQGGPTEAFF
J: TRBJ1-1
D: TRBD1
size: .
V: TRBV7-8

DNA: TGCGCCAGCAGCTTGCGTGGAGCAAACTATGGCTACACCTTC
CDR3: CASSLRGANYGYTF
J: TRBJ1-2
D: .
size: .
V: TRBV5-1

DNA: TGTGCCAGCAGTCCGGGACTAGAATTTTCCCAGTACTTC
CDR3: CASSPGLEFSQYF
J: TRBJ2-7
D: TRBD2
size: few
V: TRBV6-6

DNA: TGCAGCGGCCGGGACAGGGCCTACGAGCAGTACTTC
CDR3: CSGRDRAYEQYF
J: TRBJ2-7
D: TRBD1
size: .
V: TRBV29-1

DNA: TGCGCCAGCCCCAGCGGGAGTATAGACGAGCAGTACTTC
CDR3: CASPSGSIDEQYF
J: TRBJ2-7
D: TRBD2
size: .
V: TRBV4-1

DNA: TGTGCCTGGAGTGTCGGCCTAGAGTGGGACACCATATATTTT
CDR3: CAWSVGLEWDTIYF
J: TRBJ1-3
D: .
size: .
V: TRBV30

DNA: TGTGCCAGCAGCTCAGGTTGGGACAGCGACAATCAGCCCCAGCATTTT
CDR3: CASSSGWDSDNQPQHF
J: TRBJ1-5
D: TRBD1
size: few
V: TRBV9

DNA: TGTGCAAGTCGCCGCCTGACAGGGGTGCGCTCACCCCTCCACTTT
CDR3: CASRRLTGVRSPLHF
J: TRBJ1-6
D: .
size: .
V: TRBV12-2

DNA: TGTGCCAGTAGGCAGACAGGAAACACCGGGGAGCTGTTTTTT
CDR3: CASRQTGNTGELFF
J: TRBJ2-2
D: .
size: .
V: TRBV19

DNA: TGTGCCAGCAGTCGTACAGGGAACACTGAAGCTTTCTTT
CDR3: CASSRTGNTEAFF
J: TRBJ1-1
D: .
size: .
V: TRBV2

DNA: TGTGCCAGTAGTCTACAGACAGGGTATAGCAATCAGCCCCAGCATTTT
CDR3: CASSLQTGYSNQPQHF
J: TRBJ1-5
D: TRBD1
size: .
V: TRBV19

DNA: TGCGCCAGCAGCTTGTCAGGGGTCGGCGAGCAGTACTTC
CDR3: CASSLSGVGEQYF
J: TRBJ2-7
D: .
size: .
V: TRBV5-1

DNA: TGTGCCAGCAGAGCCCTCTCTGGAAACACCATATATTTT
CDR3: CASRALSGNTIYF
J: TRBJ1-3
D: .
size: .
V: TRBV2

DNA: TGCGCCAGCAGTCAAGCGGGGAACTCCTACAATGAGCAGTTCTTC
CDR3: CASSQAGNSYNEQFF
J: TRBJ2-1
D: TRBD2
size: .
V: TRBV5-1

DNA: TGTGCCAGCAGCGGAACAAGGGGACGGGGACAATTCCAGGAAAAACTGTTTTTT
CDR3: CASSGTRGRGQFQEKLFF
J: TRBJ1-4
D: .
size: .
V: TRBV9

DNA: TGCGCCAGCAGCGAGCGGGAGGGTAGGAGCGATACGCAGTATTTT
CDR3: CASSEREGRSDTQYF
J: TRBJ2-3
D: TRBD2
size: few
V: TRBV5-1

DNA: TGTGCCAGCCTGGTGGTAGCGGGAGGACTCGAGCAGTACTTC
CDR3: CASLVVAGGLEQYF
J: TRBJ2-7
D: TRBD2
size: .
V: TRBV7-2

DNA: TGTGCCAGCAGTTACGGGGGGTATATTTACGAGCAGTACTTC
CDR3: CASSYGGYIYEQYF
J: TRBJ2-7
D: .
size: .
V: TRBV6-5

DNA: TGTGCCACCAGCAGAGGACTAGCGGGAGGTAATGAGCAGTTCTTC
CDR3: CATSRGLAGGNEQFF
J: TRBJ2-1
D: TRBD2
size: .
V: TRBV15